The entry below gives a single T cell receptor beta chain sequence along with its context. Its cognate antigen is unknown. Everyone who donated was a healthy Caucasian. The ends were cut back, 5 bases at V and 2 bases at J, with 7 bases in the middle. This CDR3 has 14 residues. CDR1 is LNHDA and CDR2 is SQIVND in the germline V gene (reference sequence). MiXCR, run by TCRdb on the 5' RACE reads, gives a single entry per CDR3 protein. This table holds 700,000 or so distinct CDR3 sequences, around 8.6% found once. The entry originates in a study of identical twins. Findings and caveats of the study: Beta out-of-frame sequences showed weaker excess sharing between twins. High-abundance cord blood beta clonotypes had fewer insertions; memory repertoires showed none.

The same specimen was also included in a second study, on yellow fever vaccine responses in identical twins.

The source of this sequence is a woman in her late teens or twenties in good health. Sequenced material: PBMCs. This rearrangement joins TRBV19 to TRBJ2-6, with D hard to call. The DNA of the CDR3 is TGTGCCAGTAGTGTTCTGGCTGGGGCCAACGTCCTGACTTTC. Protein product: CASSVLAGANVLTF.